This T cell receptor (beta chain) emerged from a study of blood T cell repertoires in COVID-19. Whole-study context: Samples of COVID-19 (acute and convalescent) were obtained from the United States, Italy and Spain. In each case, the material was cDNA or gDNA derived from T cells, B-cell-depleted T cells, or PBMCs.

Original handling: Researchers report that nucleated cell counts were estimated from reference gene primer amplification. TCRdb's copy holds only in-frame clones and misses some; the assay was immunoSEQ multiplex PCR. The DNA was the basis for D and trimming; V, J and clone size are from that table. The sample has some 250,000 clones, 70% to 90% seen once. V was cut by 5 bases and J by 8 bases, with 11 bases left in between. The V gene's germline CDR1 is SGHTA and CDR2 FQGTGA. This CDR3 is built from 12 residues. This receptor was taken from a woman aged 40 to 50 who had recovered from COVID-19. The sample consisted of peripheral blood. This rearrangement joins TRBV7-3 to TRBJ2-3; possibly TRBD2 for D (6 bases). In DNA form, the CDR3 reads TGTGCCAGCAGCCCCCGACTAGGTACGCAGTATTTT. This translates into CASSPRLGTQYF.